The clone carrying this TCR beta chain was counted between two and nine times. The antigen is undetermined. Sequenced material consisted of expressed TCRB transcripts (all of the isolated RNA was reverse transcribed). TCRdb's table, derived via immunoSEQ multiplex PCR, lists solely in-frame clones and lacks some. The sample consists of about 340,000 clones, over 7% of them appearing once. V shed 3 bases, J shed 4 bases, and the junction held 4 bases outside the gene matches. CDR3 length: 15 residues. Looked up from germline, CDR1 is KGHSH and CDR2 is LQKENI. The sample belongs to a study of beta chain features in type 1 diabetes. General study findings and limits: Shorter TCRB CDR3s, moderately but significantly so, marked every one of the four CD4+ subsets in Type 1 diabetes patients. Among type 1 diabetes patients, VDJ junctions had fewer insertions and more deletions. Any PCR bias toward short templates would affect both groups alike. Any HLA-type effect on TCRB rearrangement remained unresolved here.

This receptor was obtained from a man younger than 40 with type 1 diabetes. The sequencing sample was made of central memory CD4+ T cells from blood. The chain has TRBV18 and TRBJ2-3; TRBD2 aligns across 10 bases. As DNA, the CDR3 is TGTGCCAGCTCACCCCCTAGCGGGGGTGCAGATACGCAGTATTTT. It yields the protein CASSPPSGGADTQYF. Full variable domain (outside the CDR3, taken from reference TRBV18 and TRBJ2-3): NAGVMQNPRHLVRRRGQEARLRCSPMKGHSHVYWYRQLPEEGLKFMVYLQKENIIDESGMPKERFSAEFPKEGPSILRIQQVVRGDSAAYFCASSPPSGGADTQYFGPGTRLTVL.